The clone carrying this TCR beta chain was observed once. Stated time point: pretreatment peripheral blood. This specimen belongs to a study of PD-L1 blockade in urothelial cancer. Here immunoSEQ multiplex PCR was the method, and the copy in TCRdb shows in-frame clones only, minus some. Altogether under 55,000 clones are present, 70% to 90% being singletons, with the ten largest covering around 25%. Trimming shortened V by 1 base and J by 4 bases, and 14 bases separated the two germline ends. This CDR3 comprises 15 residues. The V gene's germline CDR1 is LNHDA and CDR2 SQIVND (reference sequence). This receptor was identified in a donor aged 40 or over with urothelial cancer. The material sequenced was PBMCs, taken around atezolizumab (anti-PD-L1) treatment. This rearrangement joins TRBV19 to TRBJ2-7, with D perhaps TRBD2 (5 bases). The CDR3 DNA follows: TGTGCCAGTAGTATAGGTTCCAGCGGACCGTACGAGCAGTACTTC. Its protein product is CASSIGSSGPYEQYF.